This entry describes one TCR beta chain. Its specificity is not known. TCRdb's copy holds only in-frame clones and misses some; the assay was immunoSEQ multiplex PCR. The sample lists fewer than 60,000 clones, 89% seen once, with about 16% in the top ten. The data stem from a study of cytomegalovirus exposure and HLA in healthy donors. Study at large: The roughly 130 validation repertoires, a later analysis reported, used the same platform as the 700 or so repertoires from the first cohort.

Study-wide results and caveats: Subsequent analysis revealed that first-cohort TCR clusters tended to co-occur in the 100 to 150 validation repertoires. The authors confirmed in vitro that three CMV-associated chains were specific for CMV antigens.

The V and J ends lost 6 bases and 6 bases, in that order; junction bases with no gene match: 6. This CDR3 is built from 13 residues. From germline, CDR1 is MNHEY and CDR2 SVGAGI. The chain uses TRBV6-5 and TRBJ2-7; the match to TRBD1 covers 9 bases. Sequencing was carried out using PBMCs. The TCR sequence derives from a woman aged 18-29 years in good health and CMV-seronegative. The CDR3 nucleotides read TGTGCCAGCAGCCGGGGACAGGGCCCCGAGCAGTACTTC. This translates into CASSRGQGPEQYF.